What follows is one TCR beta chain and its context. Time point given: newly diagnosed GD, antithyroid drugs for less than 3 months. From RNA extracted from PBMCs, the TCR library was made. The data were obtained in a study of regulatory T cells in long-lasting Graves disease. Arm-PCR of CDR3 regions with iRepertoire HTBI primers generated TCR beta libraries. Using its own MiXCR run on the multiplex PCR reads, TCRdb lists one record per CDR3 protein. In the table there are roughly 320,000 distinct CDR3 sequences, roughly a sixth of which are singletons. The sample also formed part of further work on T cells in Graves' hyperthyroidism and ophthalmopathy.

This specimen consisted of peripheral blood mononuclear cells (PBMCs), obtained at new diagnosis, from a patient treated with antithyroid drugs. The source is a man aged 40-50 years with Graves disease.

CDR3 in amino acids: CASSRVPQGPTGELFF. The CDR3 bases are TGCGCCAGCAGCCGAGTACCACAGGGCCCCACCGGGGAGCTGTTTTTT. This chain links TRBV4-1 with TRBJ2-2, with a tentative D call TRBD1 (6 bases). Trimming shortened V by 4 bases and J by 4 bases, and 16 bases separated the two germline ends. CDR1 is MGHRA, CDR2 YSYEKL, per germline. The CDR3 has 16 amino acids.